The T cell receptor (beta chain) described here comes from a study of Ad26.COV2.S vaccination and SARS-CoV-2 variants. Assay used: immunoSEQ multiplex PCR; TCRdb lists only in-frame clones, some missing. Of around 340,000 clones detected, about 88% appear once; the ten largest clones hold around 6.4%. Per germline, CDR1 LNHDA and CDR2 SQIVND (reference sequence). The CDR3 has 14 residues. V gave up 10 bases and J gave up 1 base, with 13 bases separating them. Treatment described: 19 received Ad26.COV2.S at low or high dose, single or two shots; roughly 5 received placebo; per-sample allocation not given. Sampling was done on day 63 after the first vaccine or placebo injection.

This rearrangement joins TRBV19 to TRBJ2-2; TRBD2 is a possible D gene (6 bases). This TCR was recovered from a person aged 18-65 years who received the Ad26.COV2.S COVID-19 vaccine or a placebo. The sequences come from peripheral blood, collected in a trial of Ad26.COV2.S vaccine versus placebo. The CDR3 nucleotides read TGTGCCACCCGCGCCGGGGGGAACACCGGGGAGCTGTTTTTT. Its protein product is CATRAGGNTGELFF.